The clone carrying this T cell receptor beta chain showed up just a few times. The CDR3 covers 15 residues. Looked up from germline, CDR1 is MDHEN and CDR2 is SYDVKM. The V gene lost 3 bases and the J gene lost 0 bases, with 12 bases spanning the gap. This specimen belongs to a study of beta chain features in type 1 diabetes. At the level of the study: Investigators examined 107,917,701 sorted cells across all samples.

All of the isolated RNA was reverse transcribed, so expressed TCRB transcripts were sequenced. The method was immunoSEQ multiplex PCR; TCRdb's version includes in-frame clones alone and lacks a portion of them. The repertoire consists of some 200,000 clones, with roughly a tenth occurring once and the leading ten covering 1% to 1.5%. CD4+ naive, central memory, regulatory and stem cell-like memory subsets were isolated by sorting on CD45RO/CCR7/CD25/CD127/CD95/CD27. The chain joins TRBV28 to TRBJ2-7, with no clear D. The sequence was obtained from a man between 18 and 35 years old in good health. Material: central memory CD4+ T cells from blood. For the CDR3, the DNA is TGTGCCAGCAGTTTGTGGACCGTGAGCTCCTACGAGCAGTACTTC. Encoded protein: CASSLWTVSSYEQYF.